The 10 T cell receptor beta chains in this list originate from one sample, sequenced in a study of blood T cells in healthy people across ages. A second 7 to 11 cycle PCR used barcoded and J-beta primers. TCRdb ran MiXCR on the 5' RACE reads and lists one entry per CDR3 protein. The data contain roughly 500,000 distinct CDR3 sequences, approximately 27% of them singletons. The sample taken for sequencing was blood. Source of these receptors: a woman in her seventies in good health.

This clonotype was counted many times. This chain connects TRBV6-1 to TRBJ2-3; 9 bases match TRBD1. V shed 2 bases and J 7 bases; nucleotides not matched to a gene: 10. Germline V gene sequence: CDR1 MNHNS, CDR2 SASEGT. CDR3 size: 16 residues. The CDR3 DNA reads as TGTGCCAGCAGTGAAAACCTGGGACAGGGTGGATATACGCAGTATTTT. It translates to CASSENLGQGGYTQYF.

The chain links TRBV27 to TRBJ2-3, with TRBD2 as a possible D gene (5 bases). V was clipped by 6 bases and J by 5 bases, with 15 bases between them. The CDR3 is made up of 14 amino acids. The germline V gene encodes CDR1 MNHEY and CDR2 SMNVEV (reference sequence). CDR3 sequence reads: CASRRSFRGDTQYF. The CDR3 bases are TGTGCCAGCAGGCGCTCATTCCGGGGAGATACGCAGTATTTT.

The rearrangement links TRBV6-5 to TRBJ2-5; 15 bases map to TRBD2. V lost 0 bases to trimming and J lost 1 base; unmatched junction nucleotides: 9. This CDR3 is built from 20 residues. Germline CDR1 reads MNHEY; CDR2 reads SVGAGI. CDR3 DNA: TGTGCCAGCAGTTACTCGCAGGGACTAGCGGGGGGTGTGGTCCAAGAGACCCAGTACTTC. Protein sequence: CASSYSQGLAGGVVQETQYF.

This clonotype was observed a handful of times. In DNA, the CDR3 is TGTGCCAGCAGGGTAGACCCTACCTACGAGCAGTACTTC. Translation gives CASRVDPTYEQYF. V usage is TRBV7-9 and J usage is TRBJ2-5; no firm D call. The J call is uncertain, as TRBJ2-7 better fits the DNA end. CDR1 SEHNR and CDR2 FQNEAQ come from the germline V gene (reference sequence). This CDR3 has 13 amino acids.

This clonotype came up a few times. The genes are TRBV24-1 and TRBJ2-5, with a tentative D call TRBD1 (6 bases). The J call may be mistaken, given a closer DNA end match to TRBJ2-1. The CDR3 consists of 13 residues. The germline CDR1 and CDR2 sequences are KGHDR and SFDVKD. The CDR3 spells CATSDRTVSEQFF. The CDR3 DNA reads TGTGCCACCAGTGACCGGACAGTAAGTGAGCAGTTCTTC.

J is TRBJ2-7 and V is TRBV7-9, with D unclear. Looked up from germline, CDR1 is SEHNR and CDR2 is FQNEAQ (reference sequence). Deletions cut 3 bases from V and 8 bases from J, with 11 bases between. This CDR3 comprises 12 residues. The CDR3 loop is CASSFEKIKQYF. The CDR3 DNA follows: TGTGCCAGCAGCTTCGAAAAAATTAAGCAGTACTTC.

This clonotype was picked up a small number of times. The chain has TRBV7-2 and TRBJ2-1; possible D gene TRBD1, 6 bases. The V end was cut by 5 bases, the J end by 3 bases, with 20 bases between. The CDR3 is 17 residues long. Germline CDR1 and CDR2: SGHTA and FQGNSA. The CDR3 sequence is CASSPLGPTGYYNEQFF. CDR3 coding DNA: TGTGCCAGCAGCCCCCTAGGACCGACAGGCTACTACAATGAGCAGTTCTTC.

This clonotype was counted a few times. The V call is TRBV20-1, the J call TRBJ2-7; D gene uncertain. V was shortened by 0 bases and J by 5 bases, with 11 bases between the two germline ends. The CDR3 extends over 13 amino acids. Per the germline V gene, CDR1 is DFQATT and CDR2 is SNEGSKA (reference sequence). CDR3 coding DNA: TGCAGTGCTAGAGATGGCCGGGCACACGAGCAGTACTTC. Translated: CSARDGRAHEQYF.

This clonotype was found a few times. The chain employs TRBV20-1 and TRBJ2-5, with 8 nucleotides matching TRBD2. The V gene end was trimmed by 7 bases and the J gene end by 1 base; junction bases not matched to a gene: 5. Germline CDR1 and CDR2: DFQATT and SNEGSKA (reference sequence). This CDR3 comprises 13 residues. DNA for the CDR3: TGCAGTGGAGCCGGGGGGGCCCAAGAGACCCAGTACTTC. Protein product: CSGAGGAQETQYF.

This clonotype has just a few counts. V gene TRBV2 combines with J gene TRBJ2-3, with 9 bases matching TRBD1. V dropped 6 bases and J dropped 1; count of bases not matched to a gene: 8. Germline values: CDR1 SNHLY, CDR2 FYNNEI. This CDR3 spans 16 amino acids. CDR3 sequence (DNA): TGTGCCAGCAGCCCTTGGACAGGGGTGGGCACAGATACGCAGTATTTT. Translated, it gives CASSPWTGVGTDTQYF.